This entry is about one T cell receptor (beta chain). The target of this receptor is not known. Base qualities are not at hand, and no much larger clone is one base apart. The entry originates in a study of lymphopenia after photon versus proton radiotherapy (dated by TCRdb to about 2019). About the study as a whole: The study compared the immunological effects of photon versus proton radiation therapy in patients with gastrointestinal tumors who developed high-grade lymphopenia. The roughly 20 patients in the cohort had gastrointestinal tumors, were treated with either photon or proton therapy, and subsequently developed lymphopenia. The goal of the study was to characterize the differences between the two radiation modalities in how they affect the immune system. Overall study results and their limits: Proton-treated patients stayed relatively stable during treatment, while photon-treated patients lost naive T cells and TCR diversity and gained effector/memory populations. After the lymphocyte count nadir, photon-treated repertoires showed oligoclonal expansion, especially of CD8+ Temra cells, which drove the drop in diversity. Among patients across the cohort who died, overall survival time showed an inverse correlation with a larger post-nadir drop in TCR diversity. The survival association was assessed only in patients who died, and the authors presented better survival with proton therapy as a possibility rather than a demonstrated result.

V gives up 6 bases and J gives up 0 bases, and the segment between their germline ends measures 15 bases. The CDR3 starts with the cysteine, ends with the phenylalanine, and has 16 residues. The CDR3 DNA has 48 bases and is translated from base 1. CDR1 and CDR2, per the germline V gene (reference sequence), are LNHDA and SQIVND. Library generation was performed with the immunoSEQ multiplex PCR assay. Deep sequencing of rearranged TCR beta loci, alongside multiparametric flow cytometry, was used to profile T cell repertoires. TCRdb stores this immuneACCESS table with in-frame sequences only. Part of the clones is absent; in the studies checked, under half of the shortfall reflects unresolved V genes, and no reason is known for the rest. The sample table holds 50,000 to 60,000 clones, of which around 90% were seen once. The ten largest clonotypes hold 18% of the sample.

The sequenced sample was peripheral blood, obtained from a patient treated with photon-based radiotherapy. The sequence joins TRBV19 to TRBJ1-5, with the identity of the D gene unclear. This clonotype was sampled from a woman aged 40 to 50 with cholangiocarcinoma. The DNA sequence follows: TGTGCCAGTAGGGACCAGGTGGGTTTTAGCAATCAGCCCCAGCATTTT. Its coded protein is CASRDQVGFSNQPQHF.